This T cell receptor beta chain was found in a study of cytomegalovirus exposure and HLA in healthy donors. General study findings and limits: Later analysis identified a missense DCLRE1C variant that was linked to TCR beta V- and J-gene trimming. The only immune exposure information that was available was CMV serostatus. Later analysis found that TCR beta chains associated with HLA were more clonally expanded than other, equally common chains.

In the PCR, 60 Vbeta and 13 Jbeta primers were used. The repertoire was sequenced with immunoSEQ multiplex PCR; TCRdb's copy has only in-frame clones and lacks some. The sample consists of around 140,000 clones, around 77% of them appearing once. In this sample, this clone turned up once. What it recognizes is unknown. CDR1 ENHRY and CDR2 SYGVKD come from the germline V gene. V gave up 4 bases and J gave up 8 bases; unmatched junction bases: 3. The CDR3 spans 13 residues. The source is a woman aged 60-75 years in good health and CMV-seronegative. The chain employs TRBV10-3 and TRBJ1-2, with 11 bases fitting TRBD1. The specimen sequenced was PBMCs. CDR3 in amino acids: CAISAGQGVGYTF. Written as DNA, the CDR3 is TGTGCCATCAGTGCGGGACAGGGGGTAGGCTACACCTTC.